The 23 T cell receptor beta chains below were found in one sample sequenced in a study of cytomegalovirus exposure and HLA in healthy donors. The PCR ran on 60 Vbeta and 13 Jbeta primers. Only in-frame clones appear in the TCRdb table, and some are missing; sequencing was by immunoSEQ multiplex PCR. The data contain roughly 100,000 clones, 77% of them singletons. The sample taken for sequencing was PBMCs. The receptors here all came from a woman aged 40 to 50 in good health and CMV-seropositive.

The V and J genes are TRBV5-6 and TRBJ2-1; 8 nucleotides agree with TRBD1. Trimming took 4 bases from V and 9 from J; bases not matched to a gene: 15. The CDR3 is made up of 16 amino acids. CDR1 is SGHDT, CDR2 YYEEEE, per germline. The CDR3 here is CASSRWEQGVWGEQFF. CDR3 nucleotides: TGTGCCAGCAGCCGATGGGAACAGGGGGTGTGGGGTGAGCAGTTCTTC.

This clone showed up just a few times. Here the CDR3 reads CASSQVAGVIYNEQFF. As DNA, the CDR3 is TGTGCCAGCAGCCAGGTAGCGGGAGTAATTTACAATGAGCAGTTCTTC. J is TRBJ2-1 and V is TRBV11-2; TRBD2 agrees at 9 bases. V lost 5 bases and J lost 4; bases outside the gene matches: 9. CDR1 and CDR2 (germline): SGHAT, FQNNGV. This CDR3 contains 16 residues.

J is TRBJ2-5 and V is TRBV5-6; perhaps TRBD1 as D (5 bases). The J call is uncertain, as TRBJ2-7 better fits the DNA end. There are 14 residues in the CDR3. CDR1 and CDR2 (germline): SGHDT, YYEEEE. CDR3 in amino acids: CASSLMGHTYEQYF. In nucleotides, the CDR3 is TGTGCCAGCAGCTTGATGGGGCATACCTACGAGCAGTACTTC.

This chain links TRBV28 with TRBJ2-2, with D maybe TRBD1 (5 bases). V was trimmed by 5 bases and J by 2 bases, leaving 9 bases between them. The CDR3 has 14 amino acids. Germline lookup yields CDR1 MDHEN and CDR2 SYDVKM. CDR3 sequence: CASSPGFNTGELFF. The DNA for the CDR3 is TGTGCCAGCAGTCCAGGGTTTAACACCGGGGAGCTGTTTTTT.

This clone was seen only once. V gene TRBV18 combines with J gene TRBJ2-1; 10 bases fit TRBD2. This CDR3 contains 15 residues. Germline CDR1 reads KGHSH; CDR2 reads LQKENI. Trimming cost V 3 bases and J 7 bases; bases outside gene matches: 6. The CDR3 DNA follows: TGTGCCAGCTCACCGGGCCTAGCGGGAGTGAATGAGCAGTTCTTC. This gives the protein CASSPGLAGVNEQFF.

The genes are TRBV28 and TRBJ2-1; TRBD2 agrees at 8 bases. The trim removed 9 bases at V and 6 bases at J, leaving 16 bases unmatched. The CDR3 totals 16 residues. Germline V CDR1 and CDR2: MDHEN, SYDVKM. CDR3 DNA: TGTGCCAGTACTTCAGCGGGACTAGTAGTTAGCAATGAGCAGTTCTTC. Residues: CASTSAGLVVSNEQFF.

This clone has only a few counts. V and J are TRBV28 and TRBJ1-1; D not resolved. The germline V gene encodes CDR1 MDHEN and CDR2 SYDVKM. Trimming left V 6 bases short and J 6 bases short, with 11 bases between. The CDR3 has 12 amino acids. The CDR3 coding sequence is TGTGCCAGCAGCCCGCTGGGCTCTGAAGCTTTCTTT. The encoded protein is CASSPLGSEAFF.

The chain links TRBV5-4 to TRBJ1-1; D may be TRBD1 (6 bases). The V end lost 4 bases, the J end lost 4 bases, and 11 bases lay between the germline ends. Per germline, CDR1 SGHNT and CDR2 YYREEE (reference sequence). The CDR3 is made up of 13 amino acids. CDR3 in DNA: TGTGCCAGCAGCACAGGGCAGCGCACTGAAGCTTTCTTT. Its translation: CASSTGQRTEAFF.

CDR3 coding DNA: TGTGCCAGCAGCTTAGGGCCGTGGAATGAAAAACTGTTTTTT. The encoded protein is CASSLGPWNEKLFF. The rearrangement joins TRBV7-2 to TRBJ1-4; D is undetermined. The CDR3 runs to 14 residues. CDR1 and CDR2 (germline): SGHTA, FQGNSA. Trimming cost V 1 base and J 5 bases, with 8 bases left between them. Drawing the rest from reference TRBV7-2 and TRBJ1-4, the complete variable domain is GAGVSQSPSNKVTEKGKDVELRCDPISGHTALYWYRQSLGQGLEFLIYFQGNSAPDKSGLPSDRFSAERTGGSVSTLTIQRTQQEDSAVYLCASSLGPWNEKLFFGSGTQLSVL.

This clone was found once. The chain couples TRBV18 to TRBJ1-6; D possibly corresponds to TRBD1 (5 bases). V lost 3 bases to trimming and J lost 6 bases, with 12 bases between them. The V gene's germline CDR1 is KGHSH and CDR2 LQKENI. The CDR3 spans 15 residues. CDR3 in amino acids: CASSPLPGGNSPLHF. Here the CDR3 DNA reads TGTGCCAGCTCACCGCTCCCGGGGGGTAATTCACCCCTCCACTTT.

This CDR3 reads CASSFGAGTYEQYF. The DNA for the CDR3 is TGTGCCAGCAGTTTTGGGGCAGGGACCTACGAGCAGTACTTC. This chain joins TRBV27 and TRBJ2-7; D might be TRBD1 (5 bases). Germline CDR1 is MNHEY and CDR2 is SMNVEV (reference sequence). V was shortened by 3 bases and J by 2 bases, with 11 bases between the two germline ends. This CDR3 spans 14 amino acids.

This rearrangement joins TRBV10-1 to TRBJ2-2; D possibly corresponds to TRBD1 (6 bases). The CDR3 is 14 residues long. From germline, CDR1 is WNHNN and CDR2 SYGVQD (reference sequence). V lost 8 bases and J 3 bases, leaving 13 bases between the germline ends. As DNA, the CDR3 is TGCGCCAGCCAAACAGGGCTCCACACCGGGGAGCTGTTTTTT. Amino acid sequence: CASQTGLHTGELFF.

The rearrangement joins TRBV15 to TRBJ1-2; 7 bases align to TRBD1. Per germline, CDR1 LNHNV and CDR2 YYDKDF (reference sequence). There are 13 residues in the CDR3. The trim removed 5 bases at V and 8 bases at J, leaving 8 bases unmatched. The CDR3 DNA reads TGTGCCACCAGCGACTGGACAGGTTTCGGCTACACCTTC. Residues: CATSDWTGFGYTF.

This rearrangement joins TRBV2 to TRBJ2-7, with unresolved D. In germline, CDR1 is SNHLY, CDR2 FYNNEI. CDR3 length equals 15 residues. Trimming removed 3 bases at V and 0 bases at J, with 12 bases between. CDR3 amino acids: CASSDSRRISYEQYF. The CDR3 nucleotides read TGTGCCAGCAGTGACTCACGGAGAATCTCCTACGAGCAGTACTTC.

The chain links TRBV29-1 to TRBJ2-2, with 7 bases lining up with TRBD1. The CDR3 sequence is 13 residues long. CDR1 is SQVTM and CDR2 is ANQGSEA in the germline V gene. Germline trimming cut 7 bases from V and 2 bases from J; bases unmatched to any gene: 4. The CDR3: CSGGQFNTGELFF. The DNA for the CDR3 is TGCAGCGGGGGACAGTTTAACACCGGGGAGCTGTTTTTT.

The chain joins TRBV5-8 to TRBJ1-2; 8 bases align to TRBD1. This CDR3 has 14 residues. Per the germline V gene, CDR1 is SGHTS and CDR2 is YDEGEE. V was pared by 0 bases and J by 4 bases, with 2 bases of the junction left unmatched. CDR3 sequence: CASSLDGQGYGYTF. Written as DNA, the CDR3 is TGTGCCAGCAGCTTGGACGGACAGGGCTATGGCTACACCTTC.

This clone showed up just once. The chain employs TRBV7-2 and TRBJ1-1; 7 bases line up with TRBD1. Germline-derived CDR1 and CDR2 are SGHTA and FQGNSA. The CDR3 consists of 15 residues. The V segment lost 1 base and the J segment 3 bases; nucleotides outside the gene matches: 5. For the CDR3, the DNA is TGTGCCAGCAGCTTAGAAGGGACAGCGTACACTGAAGCTTTCTTT. As protein: CASSLEGTAYTEAFF.

CDR3 region: CASSQVLAPTSSLFF. CDR3 DNA sequence: TGCGCCAGCAGCCAAGTGTTGGCACCGACCTCTAGCCTGTTCTTC. The J gene is TRBJ2-1, the V gene TRBV4-1; the D gene is possibly TRBD2 (5 bases). Germline CDR1 is MGHRA and CDR2 is YSYEKL. This CDR3 has 15 residues. The V gene lost 1 base and the J gene lost 15 bases, with 22 bases spanning the gap.

The chain uses TRBV29-1 and TRBJ2-2, with 8 bases aligning to TRBD1. The CDR3 is 14 residues long. J lost 6 bases, V lost 5 bases, and 8 bases had no gene match. Germline V gene lookup returns CDR1 SQVTM and CDR2 ANQGSEA. The CDR3 DNA reads as TGCAGCGTTCTTCGGACAGGGTTGGCCGGGGAGCTGTTTTTT. It codes for CSVLRTGLAGELFF.

Turning to this clone: Different DNA sequences within this sample yield the same CDR3. V usage is TRBV18 and J usage is TRBJ2-7; weak D call: TRBD2 (5 bases). Germline lookup yields CDR1 KGHSH and CDR2 LQKENI. The CDR3 is 14 amino acids. Trimming shortened V by 5 bases and J by 1 base, and 12 bases separated the two germline ends. The DNA of the CDR3 is TGTGCCAGCTCAACCGGACTGGTATCCTACGAGCAGTACTTC. This codes for CASSTGLVSYEQYF.

The chain links TRBV10-3 to TRBJ2-1, with TRBD1 matching 10 bases. V trimming: 5 bases; J trimming: 8 bases; junction bases outside the gene matches: 12. Looked up from germline, CDR1 is ENHRY and CDR2 is SYGVKD. The CDR3 has 16 residues. CDR3 DNA: TGTGCCATCAGTTTGGCCGGGACAGGGGATCGGGATGAGCAGTTCTTC. Protein product: CAISLAGTGDRDEQFF.

This clone has only one observation. The chain employs TRBV7-9 and TRBJ2-7; 10 nucleotides agree with TRBD2. The trim removed 7 bases at V and 7 bases at J, leaving 10 bases unmatched. The germline CDR1 and CDR2 sequences are SEHNR and FQNEAQ (reference sequence). The CDR3 length is 14 residues. CDR3 in DNA: TGTGCCAGCACCCACTCGGCTAGCGGGAGTGAGCAGTACTTC. Its translation: CASTHSASGSEQYF.

The genes are TRBV9 and TRBJ1-1; D perhaps matches TRBD1 (6 bases). CDR3 length equals 17 residues. Germline V lookup: CDR1 SGDLS, CDR2 YYNGEE. Trimming cost V 1 base and J 1 base, with 17 bases left between them. In DNA form, the CDR3 reads TGTGCCAGCAGCGTATGGGGGCAGGTGGGTGGGAACACTGAAGCTTTCTTT. Translating gives CASSVWGQVGGNTEAFF.